Listed here are 27 T cell receptor beta chains from one sample, sequenced in a study of T cell responses to AZD1222 COVID-19 vaccine listed by TCRdb under 2021. The intended sense of this specimen's time point label: baseline before first vaccination. The treatment or condition label, as the study defines it: meningococcal conjugate vaccine given as trial control. The protocol used for the library was the immunoSEQ multiplex PCR assay. The clones in this table, taken by TCRdb from immuneACCESS, are in-frame only. Not every clone is retained; where verified, under half of the shortfall comes from an unresolved V gene, and the cause of the rest is unknown. This sample holds 200,000 to 250,000 clones; roughly 91% were observed only once. Of the sample, 1% falls within the top ten clones. Material: peripheral blood, obtained on day 0 of MenACWY control vaccination. The receptors shown here come from an adult in good health.

J is TRBJ1-1 and V is TRBV5-1; tentatively, D is TRBD1 (5 bases). In germline, CDR1 is SGHRS, CDR2 YFSETQ. Trimming cost V 2 bases and J 1 base, with 6 bases left between them. CDR3 length: 13 residues. The CDR3 reads CASSFTGNTEAFF. The CDR3 bases are TGCGCCAGCAGCTTCACAGGGAACACTGAAGCTTTCTTT.

The chain recombines TRBV6-2 or TRBV6-3 with TRBJ2-3, with D uncertain. The CDR3 is 17 amino acids. V lost 2 bases, J lost 4 bases, and 19 bases lay in between. Per the germline V gene, CDR1 is MNHEY and CDR2 is SVGEGT. CDR3 amino acids: CASSYQGLLGKPDTQYF. In DNA form, the CDR3 reads TGTGCCAGCAGTTACCAAGGGTTGTTGGGGAAACCAGATACGCAGTATTTT.

As DNA, the CDR3 is TGTGCCAGCGGGTTCCGGGGGGGCCGGGAGACCCAGTACTTC. Its protein product is CASGFRGGRETQYF. The chain carries TRBV2 and TRBJ2-5; 8 bases fit TRBD2. CDR1 and CDR2 (germline): SNHLY, FYNNEI. Trimming cost V 8 bases and J 5 bases; bases outside gene matches: 10. This CDR3 contains 14 residues.

Here the CDR3 DNA reads TGCGCCAGCAGCCAAGCCGGGACACAAGCTAACTATGGCTACACCTTC. Translation: CASSQAGTQANYGYTF. The chain is built from TRBV4-3 and TRBJ1-2; D may be TRBD1 (6 bases). Germline V CDR1 and CDR2: LGHNA, YSLEER. CDR3 size: 16 residues. Trimming removed 1 base at V and 0 bases at J, with 12 bases between.

V and J are TRBV7-8 and TRBJ2-1, with 12 bases identical to TRBD2. The CDR3 sequence is 15 residues long. Trimming took 4 bases from V and 10 from J; bases not matched to a gene: 8. Germline V gene data show CDR1 as SGHVS and CDR2 as FQNEAQ. CDR3 DNA: TGTGCCAGCAGCTACGATCTAGCGGGGGGGCGAGAGCAGTTCTTC. The encoded protein is CASSYDLAGGREQFF. Full variable domain (rest looked up from reference TRBV7-8 and TRBJ2-1): GAGVSQSPRYKVAKRGQDVALRCDPISGHVSLFWYQQALGQGPEFLTYFQNEAQLDKSGLPSDRFFAERPEGSVSTLKIQRTQQEDSAVYLCASSYDLAGGREQFFGPGTRLTVL.

V usage is TRBV5-1 and J usage is TRBJ2-5, with D hard to call. Deletions cut 2 bases from V and 5 bases from J, with 4 bases between. Germline V lookup: CDR1 SGHRS, CDR2 YFSETQ. The CDR3 sequence is 11 residues long. CDR3 sequence (DNA): TGCGCCAGCAGCTTCCACGAGACCCAGTACTTC. Residues: CASSFHETQYF. The complete variable domain, with remaining parts taken from reference TRBV5-1 and TRBJ2-5, reads KAGVTQTPRYLIKTRGQQVTLSCSPISGHRSVSWYQQTPGQGLQFLFEYFSETQRNKGNFPGRFSGRQFSNSRSEMNVSTLELGDSALYLCASSFHETQYFGPGTRLLVL.

The gene calls are TRBV19 and TRBJ1-2; 8 nucleotides agree with TRBD1. The CDR3 loop spans 16 amino acids. Germline V gene sequence: CDR1 LNHDA, CDR2 SQIVND (reference sequence). The J segment lost 4 bases and the V segment lost 3 bases, leaving 10 bases of the junction unmatched. DNA for the CDR3: TGTGCCAGTAGTATCGGGGCAGGGGGCCGTGGCTATGGCTACACCTTC. Translation: CASSIGAGGRGYGYTF.

The chain uses TRBV6-5 and TRBJ1-4; D is unclear. Trimming took 6 bases from V and 10 from J, leaving 18 bases between them. The CDR3 contains 14 residues. Germline CDR1 reads MNHEY; CDR2 reads SVGAGI. CDR3 DNA sequence: TGTGCCAGCAGCGCCGGCCCCGCGCCGGCAAAACTGTTTTTT. As protein: CASSAGPAPAKLFF.

This chain joins TRBV19 and TRBJ2-1; the match to TRBD2 covers 9 bases. With 6 bases clipped from V and 6 bases from J, the junction kept 6 bases outside the gene matches. From germline, CDR1 is LNHDA and CDR2 SQIVND (reference sequence). CDR3 size: 14 residues. DNA for the CDR3: TGTGCCAGTAGCAGCGGGGGGAATATCAATGAGCAGTTCTTC. This sequence encodes CASSSGGNINEQFF.

This chain connects TRBV7-9 to TRBJ1-5; tentative D call: TRBD1 (6 bases). The germline V gene encodes CDR1 SEHNR and CDR2 FQNEAQ (reference sequence). V was cut by 5 bases and J by 4 bases, with 12 bases left in between. The CDR3 is 14 residues long. CDR3 protein: CASSPGVGNQPQHF. DNA for the CDR3: TGTGCCAGCAGCCCAGGGGTAGGTAATCAGCCCCAGCATTTT. The full variable domain, completed using reference TRBV7-9 and TRBJ1-5, is DTGVSQNPRHKITKRGQNVTFRCDPISEHNRLYWYRQTLGQGPEFLTYFQNEAQLEKSRLLSDRFSAERPKGSFSTLEIQRTEQGDSAMYLCASSPGVGNQPQHFGDGTRLSIL.

The gene calls are TRBV7-3 and TRBJ1-2; 8 bases fit TRBD1. V lost 5 bases, J lost 8 bases, and 1 base stayed unmatched. The CDR3 covers 11 residues. Germline V gene sequence: CDR1 SGHTA, CDR2 FQGTGA. The CDR3 region is CASSAGGGYTF. CDR3 sequence (DNA): TGTGCCAGCAGCGCAGGGGGCGGCTACACCTTC.

The genes are TRBV6-5 and TRBJ2-2; possible D gene TRBD2, 6 bases. Trimming removed 3 bases from V and 4 bases from J, with 12 bases in between. The CDR3 is 15 residues long. Germline V gene data show CDR1 as MNHEY and CDR2 as SVGAGI. In DNA, the CDR3 is TGTGCCAGCAGTTATTCCGGGGGTAGCACCGGGGAGCTGTTTTTT. This encodes CASSYSGGSTGELFF.

V usage is TRBV18 and J usage is TRBJ2-7; D is unclear. Germline CDR1 reads KGHSH; CDR2 reads LQKENI. This CDR3 contains 13 residues. Trimming cost V 2 bases and J 4 bases, with 9 bases left between them. CDR3 sequence (DNA): TGTGCCAGCTCACCAATAGGGTTATACGAGCAGTACTTC. This gives the protein CASSPIGLYEQYF.

The chain combines TRBV29-1 with TRBJ1-2; D is perhaps TRBD1 (6 bases). Germline CDR1 SQVTM, CDR2 ANQGSEA. The V and J ends lost 1 base and 5 bases respectively, with 14 bases between them. The CDR3 runs 14 residues. CDR3 sequence: CSVEAGGLIYGYTF. As DNA, the CDR3 is TGCAGCGTTGAAGCGGGGGGCCTTATATATGGCTACACCTTC.

The V gene is TRBV30, the J gene TRBJ1-2; 8 bases are a match to TRBD1. Germline V gene lookup returns CDR1 GTSNPN and CDR2 SVGIG (reference sequence). The junction had 16 bases not matched to a gene; V was cut back by 8 bases and J by 5 bases. The CDR3 sequence is 15 residues long. The CDR3 DNA reads TGTGCCCCCCAGATTAGCAGGGGGCGAGGGTATGGCTACACCTTC. Its protein product is CAPQISRGRGYGYTF.

The chain links TRBV6-1 to TRBJ1-2; D possibly corresponds to TRBD1 (5 bases). The CDR3 totals 14 residues. Trimming took off 0 bases at V and 8 bases at J, with 13 bases between the two ends. CDR1 is MNHNS and CDR2 is SASEGT in the germline V gene. CDR3 residues: CASSEAGIKGGYTF. The DNA for the CDR3 is TGTGCCAGCAGTGAAGCGGGCATTAAGGGGGGCTACACCTTC.

The chain joins TRBV28 to TRBJ2-6, with a weak D call TRBD2 (5 bases). This CDR3 region has 19 residues. V lost 5 bases and J 2 bases, leaving 22 bases between the germline ends. From germline, CDR1 is MDHEN and CDR2 SYDVKM. In nucleotides, the CDR3 is TGTGCCAGCAGTCGACCCGGACTGCTGACTATCACTGGGGCCAACGTCCTGACTTTC. This gives the protein CASSRPGLLTITGANVLTF.

The chain links TRBV18 to TRBJ1-1, with D maybe TRBD1 (6 bases). V lost 0 bases to trimming and J lost 0 bases, with 14 bases between them. Germline V gene lookup returns CDR1 KGHSH and CDR2 LQKENI. This CDR3 region has 17 residues. DNA for the CDR3: TGTGCCAGCTCACCACCGGGGGCGGGCTCAGTGAACACTGAAGCTTTCTTT. It codes for CASSPPGAGSVNTEAFF.

V gene TRBV18 combines with J gene TRBJ2-2; D possibly matches TRBD1 or TRBD2 (5 bases each). The V end was cut by 2 bases, the J end by 8 bases, with 15 bases between. Germline V gene lookup returns CDR1 KGHSH and CDR2 LQKENI. This CDR3 comprises 15 residues. CDR3 sequence reads: CASSPTAGTGGELFF. CDR3 DNA: TGTGCCAGCTCACCAACGGCAGGGACCGGAGGGGAGCTGTTTTTT.

V gene TRBV18 combines with J gene TRBJ2-7; D assignment may be TRBD1 or TRBD2 (5 bases each). V dropped 4 bases and J dropped 6 bases, with 19 bases sitting between them. Germline lookup yields CDR1 KGHSH and CDR2 LQKENI. This CDR3 is built from 15 residues. The CDR3 here is CASSLSGAERGEQYF. The CDR3 coding sequence is TGTGCCAGCTCACTCTCCGGGGCGGAGAGGGGCGAGCAGTACTTC. The full variable domain, in which reference TRBV18 and TRBJ2-7 provide the parts outside the CDR3, is NAGVMQNPRHLVRRRGQEARLRCSPMKGHSHVYWYRQLPEEGLKFMVYLQKENIIDESGMPKERFSAEFPKEGPSILRIQQVVRGDSAAYFCASSLSGAERGEQYFGPGTRLTVT.

This chain uses TRBV3-1 (or the pseudogene TRBV3-2) with TRBJ1-3; possibly TRBD1 for D (5 bases). The CDR3 is 17 residues long. CDR1 is LGHDT and CDR2 is YNNKEL in the germline V gene (reference sequence). The germline V and J ends were trimmed by 1 base and 4 bases, with 17 bases remaining between them. The CDR3 loop is CASSQGTGTLIGNTIYF. The CDR3 DNA reads TGTGCCAGCAGCCAAGGAACGGGGACCTTGATCGGAAACACCATATATTTT.

This chain uses TRBV30 with TRBJ1-1; D ambiguous. Germline CDR1 GTSNPN, CDR2 SVGIG (reference sequence). The CDR3 runs to 12 residues. Trimming cost V 7 bases and J 3 bases, with 12 bases left between them. CDR3: CASSAGYTEAFF. The DNA for the CDR3 is TGTGCCTCATCCGCGGGTTACACTGAAGCTTTCTTT.

The chain uses TRBV2 and TRBJ1-5; D uncertain. Looked up from germline, CDR1 is SNHLY and CDR2 is FYNNEI. The CDR3 runs 14 residues. Trimming stripped 6 bases from V and 6 bases from J, with 15 bases between. The CDR3: CASRAFLGSQPQHF. The CDR3, as DNA: TGTGCCAGCAGGGCCTTCCTTGGGAGTCAGCCCCAGCATTTT.

CDR3 in DNA: TGTGCCAGCAGTTACTCGGGGGCGGCGAACACTGAAGCTTTCTTT. It yields the protein CASSYSGAANTEAFF. J is TRBJ1-1 and V is TRBV6-5; tentatively, D is TRBD1 (6 bases). Trimming cost V 0 bases and J 1 base, with 9 bases left between them. Germline V gene data show CDR1 as MNHEY and CDR2 as SVGAGI. This CDR3 has 15 amino acids.

This clone was detected only once. CDR3 nucleotides: TGTGCCAGCGGGGACCGCCTAAGCACAGATACGCAGTATTTT. It yields the protein CASGDRLSTDTQYF. The chain links TRBV28 to TRBJ2-3, with D perhaps TRBD1 or TRBD2 (5 bases each). Germline values: CDR1 MDHEN, CDR2 SYDVKM. Trimming stripped 8 bases from V and 0 bases from J, with 12 bases between. The CDR3 is made up of 14 amino acids.

V gene TRBV20-1 combines with J gene TRBJ1-2; tentative D call: TRBD1 (5 bases). The germline V gene encodes CDR1 DFQATT and CDR2 SNEGSKA (reference sequence). The CDR3 covers 11 residues. With 2 bases removed from V and 4 bases from J, the gap between germline ends came to 5 bases. The CDR3 region has the DNA TGCAGTGCTAGACAGGGCTATGGCTACACCTTC. Protein sequence: CSARQGYGYTF.

The rearrangement links TRBV6-5 to TRBJ1-4, with 7 bases lining up with TRBD1. The length of the CDR3 is 15 residues. CDR1 and CDR2 from the germline V gene are MNHEY and SVGAGI. The ends lost 0 bases at V and 8 bases at J; junction bases unmatched: 6. This CDR3 is CASSYSTRGGEKLFF. The CDR3 DNA reads TGTGCCAGCAGTTACTCGACCAGGGGGGGAGAAAAACTGTTTTTT.